The 24 T cell receptor beta chains reported below all come from one sample, sequenced in a study of cytomegalovirus exposure and HLA in healthy donors. The PCR had 60 Vbeta and 13 Jbeta primers. Profiling relied on immunoSEQ multiplex PCR, and the TCRdb table lists in-frame clones only, not all of them. The sample yields fewer than 250,000 clones, around 78% seen once. Material: PBMCs. These receptors all stem from a woman aged 25 to 39 in good health and CMV-seropositive.

This clone came up once. The rearrangement joins TRBV11-2 to TRBJ1-4; no firm D call. The CDR3 has 15 residues. Trimming took off 2 bases at V and 0 bases at J, with 7 bases between the two ends. Germline V gene sequence: CDR1 SGHAT, CDR2 FQNNGV. The CDR3 DNA reads TGTGCCAGCAGCTTACCGGGGACAACTAATGAAAAACTGTTTTTT. Translation gives CASSLPGTTNEKLFF.

This chain joins TRBV5-1 and TRBJ1-1; possible D gene TRBD1, 5 bases. The CDR3 spans 15 residues. Trimming took 7 bases from V and 1 from J, leaving 17 bases between them. Germline lookup yields CDR1 SGHRS and CDR2 YFSETQ. The CDR3 reads CASSYGGWGNTEAFF. The CDR3 DNA reads as TGCGCCAGCTCTTACGGGGGTTGGGGGAACACTGAAGCTTTCTTT.

This clone was seen just once. The V gene is TRBV28, the J gene TRBJ1-1, with 7 bases matching TRBD1. The germline CDR1 and CDR2 sequences are MDHEN and SYDVKM. CDR3 length equals 13 residues. The junction had 6 bases not matched to a gene; V was cut back by 6 bases and J by 5 bases. For the CDR3, the DNA is TGTGCCAGCAGAGAGACAGGGAGGACTGAAGCTTTCTTT. As protein: CASRETGRTEAFF.

The rearrangement uses TRBV28 and TRBJ1-2, with 8 bases lining up with TRBD1. V gave up 5 bases and J gave up 7 bases; unmatched junction bases: 9. The germline V gene encodes CDR1 MDHEN and CDR2 SYDVKM. The CDR3 length is 14 residues. The CDR3 DNA reads TGTGCCAGCAGTGACTTGACAGGGGTCGGTGGCTACACCTTC. Translated, it gives CASSDLTGVGGYTF.

This chain connects TRBV28 to TRBJ1-1; D unresolved. V dropped 8 bases and J dropped 1 base, with 14 bases sitting between them. The germline CDR1 and CDR2 sequences are MDHEN and SYDVKM. This CDR3 has 14 amino acids. CDR3 nucleotides: TGTGCCAGCGGAGGCCCACGTCAGAACACTGAAGCTTTCTTT. Translated, it gives CASGGPRQNTEAFF. Looking up the rest from reference TRBV28 and TRBJ1-1 gives the full variable domain: DVKVTQSSRYLVKRTGEKVFLECVQDMDHENMFWYRQDPGLGLRLIYFSYDVKMKEKGDIPEGYSVSREKKERFSLILESASTNQTSMYLCASGGPRQNTEAFFGQGTRLTVV.

This chain uses TRBV28 with TRBJ1-1; D ambiguous. In germline, CDR1 is MDHEN, CDR2 SYDVKM. The CDR3 spans 14 residues. V lost 2 bases to trimming and J lost 0 bases, with 7 bases between them. The DNA for the CDR3 is TGTGCCAGCAGTTTAAACATCCTGAACACTGAAGCTTTCTTT. It encodes CASSLNILNTEAFF.

The gene calls are TRBV28 and TRBJ1-2; a possible D gene is TRBD1 (5 bases). CDR1 and CDR2 (germline): MDHEN, SYDVKM. CDR3 length: 13 amino acids. The V and J ends lost 3 bases and 8 bases respectively, with 13 bases between them. The CDR3 DNA is TGTGCCAGCAGTTTCTCCAGGGTTTGGGGCTACACCTTC. Translated: CASSFSRVWGYTF.

CDR3 in amino acids: CASSLDRGGSDTQYF. For the CDR3, the DNA is TGTGCCAGCAGTTTGGACAGGGGAGGTTCAGATACGCAGTATTTT. V gene TRBV6-1 combines with J gene TRBJ2-3; 9 bases are a match to TRBD1. Losses at the gene ends were 5 bases for V and 4 bases for J; bases not matched to a gene: 7. Germline lookup yields CDR1 MNHNS and CDR2 SASEGT. The CDR3 totals 15 residues.

The V and J genes are TRBV6-5 and TRBJ2-7, with a tentative D call TRBD2 (6 bases). CDR1 MNHEY and CDR2 SVGAGI come from the germline V gene. V lost 6 bases to trimming and J lost 3 bases, with 12 bases between them. This CDR3 has 13 residues. The CDR3 DNA follows: TGTGCCAGCAGAAGGGGACTTGACTACGAGCAGTACTTC. Translated, it gives CASRRGLDYEQYF.

This sequence joins TRBV19 and TRBJ2-5; tentatively, D is TRBD1 (6 bases). The CDR3 runs 13 residues. CDR1 is LNHDA, CDR2 SQIVND, per germline (reference sequence). Between the trimmed V and J ends, which lost 5 bases and 1 base, there was a span of 8 bases. The CDR3 loop is CASSEGGQETQYF. The CDR3 region has the DNA TGTGCCAGTAGTGAAGGGGGCCAAGAGACCCAGTACTTC.

V is TRBV7-9 and J is TRBJ1-2; TRBD1 aligns across 12 bases. Trimming cost V 5 bases and J 5 bases; bases outside gene matches: 6. The CDR3 covers 15 residues. From germline, CDR1 is SEHNR and CDR2 FQNEAQ (reference sequence). CDR3 loop: CASSAGQGAGYGYTF. The CDR3 coding sequence is TGTGCCAGCAGCGCGGGACAGGGGGCTGGGTATGGCTACACCTTC.

In DNA form, the CDR3 reads TGCAGCGTCGCGTTAGCGGGGGGGCAGAATGAGCAGTTCTTC. Translation: CSVALAGGQNEQFF. The genes are TRBV29-1 and TRBJ2-1, with 11 bases identical to TRBD2. Germline trimming cut 6 bases from V and 7 bases from J; bases unmatched to any gene: 8. The germline V gene encodes CDR1 SQVTM and CDR2 ANQGSEA. CDR3 size: 14 residues.

This chain connects TRBV6-5 to TRBJ2-7; the D gene is possibly TRBD2 (7 bases). Looked up from germline, CDR1 is MNHEY and CDR2 is SVGAGI. There are 15 residues in the CDR3. Between the trimmed V and J ends, which lost 2 bases and 2 bases, there was a span of 13 bases. The CDR3 sequence is CASSYRGGFTYEQYF. CDR3 sequence (DNA): TGTGCCAGCAGTTACAGGGGGGGGTTTACCTACGAGCAGTACTTC.

The rearrangement uses TRBV5-1 and TRBJ2-2, with D unclear. In germline, CDR1 is SGHRS, CDR2 YFSETQ. The CDR3 spans 16 residues. Trimming removed 3 bases from V and 3 bases from J, with 15 bases in between. CDR3 protein: CASSSEDNSYTGELFF. In DNA, the CDR3 is TGCGCCAGCAGCTCCGAAGATAACAGTTACACCGGGGAGCTGTTTTTT.

The table lists this clone with a few counts. The V and J genes are TRBV6-5 and TRBJ2-7; D uncertain. CDR3 length: 15 residues. V lost 0 bases, J lost 3 bases, and 12 bases lay in between. Germline V gene data show CDR1 as MNHEY and CDR2 as SVGAGI. CDR3 region: CASSYSYSTVYEQYF. Written as DNA, the CDR3 is TGTGCCAGCAGTTACTCGTACTCAACCGTCTACGAGCAGTACTTC.

The V and J genes are TRBV29-1 and TRBJ1-1; 11 bases agree with TRBD1. Germline values: CDR1 SQVTM, CDR2 ANQGSEA. CDR3 length: 13 residues. Losses at the gene ends were 7 bases for V and 5 bases for J; bases not matched to a gene: 6. CDR3 bases: TGCAGCGCCACGGACAGGGGGCGAACTGAAGCTTTCTTT. Amino acids: CSATDRGRTEAFF.

The V and J genes are TRBV5-1 and TRBJ2-7, with 7 bases that match TRBD2. The germline CDR1 and CDR2 sequences are SGHRS and YFSETQ. The CDR3 sequence is 13 residues long. J was trimmed by 5 bases and V by 4 bases; bases with no gene match: 6. In nucleotides, the CDR3 is TGCGCCAGCAGCAGACTAGCTAGCGACGAGCAGTACTTC. Protein: CASSRLASDEQYF.

V and J are TRBV5-4 and TRBJ1-2; the D is unclear. Trimming removed 4 bases from V and 5 bases from J, with 18 bases in between. CDR1 SGHNT and CDR2 YYREEE come from the germline V gene (reference sequence). The CDR3 is 15 amino acids. CDR3 loop: CASSIKTGSLYGYTF. The CDR3 nucleotides are TGTGCCAGCAGCATAAAAACCGGGAGCTTATATGGCTACACCTTC.

The chain uses TRBV5-1 and TRBJ1-1, with D possibly being TRBD1 (6 bases). Looked up from germline, CDR1 is SGHRS and CDR2 is YFSETQ. The CDR3 runs 14 residues. V was cut by 1 base and J by 6 bases, with 13 bases left in between. This CDR3 is CASSLTIQGPEAFF. CDR3 coding DNA: TGCGCCAGCAGCTTGACGATACAGGGACCTGAAGCTTTCTTT.

This rearrangement joins TRBV6-1 to TRBJ1-2; D is unclear. The CDR3 is made up of 12 amino acids. Germline CDR1 is MNHNS and CDR2 is SASEGT. Trimming took 6 bases from V and 8 from J, leaving 13 bases between them. For the CDR3, the DNA is TGTGCCAGCAGCAATCTCATCGGGGGCTACACCTTC. This sequence encodes CASSNLIGGYTF.

The gene calls are TRBV29-1 and TRBJ1-1; possibly TRBD1 for D (6 bases). The CDR3 has 15 amino acids. Germline V lookup: CDR1 SQVTM, CDR2 ANQGSEA. The V gene lost 1 base and the J gene lost 4 bases, with 16 bases spanning the gap. The CDR3 nucleotides read TGCAGCGTTGAAGCCTTTGAGAGGGGGAGCACTGAAGCTTTCTTT. It encodes CSVEAFERGSTEAFF.

The V and J genes are TRBV28 and TRBJ1-5, with D perhaps matching TRBD1 (5 bases). Germline lookup yields CDR1 MDHEN and CDR2 SYDVKM. V lost 6 bases, J lost 2 bases, and 14 bases lay in between. There are 15 residues in the CDR3. Written as DNA, the CDR3 is TGTGCCAGCAGAGATACACCGGGGGGCAATCAGCCCCAGCATTTT. Translated: CASRDTPGGNQPQHF.

V is TRBV28 and J is TRBJ2-7; the match to TRBD1 covers 7 bases. CDR1 is MDHEN, CDR2 SYDVKM, per germline. This CDR3 contains 16 residues. Losses at the gene ends were 4 bases for V and 1 base for J; bases not matched to a gene: 10. The CDR3 protein is CASSSPGQAASYEQYF. CDR3 in DNA: TGTGCCAGCAGTTCTCCCGGACAGGCTGCTTCCTACGAGCAGTACTTC.

The gene calls are TRBV30 and TRBJ2-3; 9 bases are shared with TRBD1. V dropped 3 bases and J dropped 0; count of bases not matched to a gene: 10. Germline CDR1 and CDR2: GTSNPN and SVGIG (reference sequence). CDR3 length: 17 residues. CDR3 coding DNA: TGTGCCTGGAGCAGATCAACCGGGACAGGGAGCACAGATACGCAGTATTTT. Protein sequence: CAWSRSTGTGSTDTQYF.